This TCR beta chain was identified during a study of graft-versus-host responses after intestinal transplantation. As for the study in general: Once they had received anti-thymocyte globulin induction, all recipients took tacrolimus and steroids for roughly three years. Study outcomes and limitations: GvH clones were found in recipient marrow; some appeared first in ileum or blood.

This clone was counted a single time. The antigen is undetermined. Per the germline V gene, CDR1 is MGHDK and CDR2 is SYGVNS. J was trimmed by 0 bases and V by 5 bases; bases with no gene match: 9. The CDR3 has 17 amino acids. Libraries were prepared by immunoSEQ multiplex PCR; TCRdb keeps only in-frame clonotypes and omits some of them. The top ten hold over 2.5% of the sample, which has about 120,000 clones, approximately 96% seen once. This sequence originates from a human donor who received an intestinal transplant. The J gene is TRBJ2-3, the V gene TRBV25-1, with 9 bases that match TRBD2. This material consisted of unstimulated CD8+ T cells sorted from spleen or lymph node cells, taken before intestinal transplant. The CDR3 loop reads CASSSIAGDSSTDTQYF. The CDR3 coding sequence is TGTGCCAGCAGTTCGATAGCGGGAGACTCTAGCACAGATACGCAGTATTTT.